The next 10 T cell receptor beta chains were all read from a single sample in a study of cytomegalovirus exposure and HLA in healthy donors. Both 60 Vbeta primers and 13 Jbeta primers went into the PCR. The table came from immunoSEQ multiplex PCR; TCRdb's copy has only in-frame clones and leaves some out. This table has about 92,000 clones, over 75% appearing once. Sequenced input: PBMCs. The receptor set was obtained from a middle-aged man in good health and CMV-seropositive.

This rearrangement joins TRBV25-1 to TRBJ2-1; tentative D call: TRBD1 (6 bases). The length of the CDR3 is 12 residues. Trimming cost V 8 bases and J 4 bases, with 9 bases left between them. Germline lookup yields CDR1 MGHDK and CDR2 SYGVNS. The chain's CDR3 is CASWDIYNEQFF. The DNA for the CDR3 is TGTGCCAGCTGGGACATTTACAATGAGCAGTTCTTC. The full variable domain, with the rest looked up from reference TRBV25-1 and TRBJ2-1, is EADIYQTPRYLVIGTGKKITLECSQTMGHDKMYWYQQDPGMELHLIHYSYGVNSTEKGDLSSESTVSRIRTEHFPLTLESARPSHTSQYLCASWDIYNEQFFGPGTRLTVL.

This chain connects TRBV5-6 to TRBJ2-7, with TRBD1 matching 7 bases. From germline, CDR1 is SGHDT and CDR2 YYEEEE. Losses at the gene ends were 0 bases for V and 8 bases for J; bases not matched to a gene: 8. There are 14 residues in the CDR3. As DNA, the CDR3 is TGTGCCAGCAGCTTGGGACAGGGTAAGCCCAAGCAGTACTTC. It translates to CASSLGQGKPKQYF.

This clone was counted a few times. The gene calls are TRBV5-1 and TRBJ2-5; TRBD1 aligns across 7 bases. The J call may not be correct, given that the DNA end is closer to TRBJ2-7. Germline V gives CDR1 SGHRS, CDR2 YFSETQ. The CDR3 consists of 15 residues. In nucleotides, the CDR3 is TGCGCCAGCAGCTTGGCCTCACAGGGGATCTACGAGCAGTACTTC. Protein: CASSLASQGIYEQYF.

The chain uses TRBV6-5 and TRBJ2-7; D gene ambiguous. This CDR3 comprises 14 residues. The V gene lost 9 bases and the J gene lost 3 bases, with 18 bases spanning the gap. Germline V gene lookup returns CDR1 MNHEY and CDR2 SVGAGI. The CDR3 nucleotides read TGTGCCAGGACCTACGCGGCCCTGGGCTACGAGCAGTACTTC. Protein sequence: CARTYAALGYEQYF.

The chain links TRBV6-1 to TRBJ2-3; maybe TRBD2 (6 bases). The V gene's germline CDR1 is MNHNS and CDR2 SASEGT. The CDR3 has 13 amino acids. Trimming shortened V by 8 bases and J by 0 bases, and 9 bases separated the two germline ends. CDR3: CASGGTSTDTQYF. The CDR3 region has the DNA TGTGCCAGCGGAGGGACGAGCACAGATACGCAGTATTTT.

The rearrangement uses TRBV7-9 and TRBJ1-2; weak D call: TRBD1 (5 bases). In germline, CDR1 is SEHNR, CDR2 FQNEAQ (reference sequence). The CDR3 spans 15 residues. The germline V and J ends were trimmed by 3 bases and 5 bases, with 16 bases remaining between them. The CDR3 sequence is CASSFGGLGEYGYTF. In DNA, the CDR3 is TGTGCCAGCAGCTTCGGGGGACTCGGGGAATATGGCTACACCTTC.

This chain connects TRBV19 to TRBJ2-7; possible D gene TRBD1, 6 bases. The germline CDR1 and CDR2 sequences are LNHDA and SQIVND (reference sequence). Between the trimmed V and J ends, which lost 5 bases and 3 bases, there was a span of 11 bases. This CDR3 has 13 amino acids. The CDR3 spells CASSLGQFYEQYF. The CDR3, as DNA: TGTGCCAGTAGTCTCGGACAGTTCTACGAGCAGTACTTC. The entire variable domain, with the rest obtained from reference TRBV19 and TRBJ2-7, is as follows: DGGITQSPKYLFRKEGQNVTLSCEQNLNHDAMYWYRQDPGQGLRLIYYSQIVNDFQKGDIAEGYSVSREKKESFPLTVTSAQKNPTAFYLCASSLGQFYEQYFGPGTRLTVT.

In its sample, this clone was seen a few times. For the CDR3, the DNA is TGCGCCAGCAGCTTGGAGGAGGGGTGGGGCAATGAGCAGTTCTTC. It encodes CASSLEEGWGNEQFF. The chain uses TRBV5-1 and TRBJ2-1, with a weak D call TRBD2 (6 bases). There are 15 residues in the CDR3. Trimming stripped 0 bases from V and 6 bases from J, with 13 bases between. Germline assignment: CDR1 SGHRS and CDR2 YFSETQ.

This chain uses TRBV27 with TRBJ2-3; D gene uncertain. Germline lookup yields CDR1 MNHEY and CDR2 SMNVEV (reference sequence). The CDR3 length is 15 residues. Trimming pared 6 bases from V and 2 bases from J, leaving 15 bases between. The CDR3 sequence: CASSRPAAHTDTQYF. The CDR3 DNA follows: TGTGCCAGCAGCCGCCCGGCGGCTCACACAGATACGCAGTATTTT.

V is TRBV5-5 and J is TRBJ2-5, with D uncertain. V lost 3 bases and J lost 5, with 14 bases in between. Germline V gives CDR1 SGHKS, CDR2 YYEKEE (reference sequence). The CDR3 totals 14 residues. The DNA of the CDR3 is TGTGCCAGCAGCTCCCAGGTCGCCGGTGAGACCCAGTACTTC. As protein: CASSSQVAGETQYF.